A single sample gave rise to the 27 T cell receptor beta chains below, sequenced in a study of blood T cell repertoires in COVID-19. Some clones are missing from TCRdb's copy, which holds only in-frame ones; the method was immunoSEQ multiplex PCR. The sample holds some 280,000 clones, about nine tenths seen once. The source material was peripheral blood. These receptors all stem from a woman between 35 and 50 years old who had recovered from COVID-19.

The genes are TRBV19 and TRBJ2-5; 15 nucleotides match TRBD2. V lost 4 bases to trimming and J lost 5 bases; unmatched junction nucleotides: 2. Germline CDR1 is LNHDA and CDR2 is SQIVND (reference sequence). This CDR3 contains 15 residues. CDR3 DNA: TGTGCCAGTAGTACCGGACTAGCGGGAGGGGAGACCCAGTACTTC. It encodes CASSTGLAGGETQYF. The complete variable domain, with remaining parts taken from reference TRBV19 and TRBJ2-5, reads DGGITQSPKYLFRKEGQNVTLSCEQNLNHDAMYWYRQDPGQGLRLIYYSQIVNDFQKGDIAEGYSVSREKKESFPLTVTSAQKNPTAFYLCASSTGLAGGETQYFGPGTRLLVL.

This sequence joins TRBV7-2 and TRBJ2-3, with D perhaps matching TRBD2 (5 bases). The germline V gene has CDR1 SGHTA and CDR2 FQGNSA. The CDR3 consists of 16 residues. V was clipped by 3 bases and J by 1 base, with 14 bases between them. CDR3 nucleotide sequence: TGTGCCAGCAGCTTTTCTTCAGCGGCAGGCACAGATACGCAGTATTTT. This codes for CASSFSSAAGTDTQYF.

This chain joins TRBV7-3 and TRBJ1-1; the D gene is possibly TRBD1 (5 bases). Between the trimmed V and J ends, which lost 1 base and 1 base, there was a span of 10 bases. Germline V gene data show CDR1 as SGHTA and CDR2 as FQGTGA. This CDR3 has 15 residues. The CDR3 spells CASSLMGQANTEAFF. In DNA form, the CDR3 reads TGTGCCAGCAGCTTAATGGGGCAGGCGAACACTGAAGCTTTCTTT.

The chain combines TRBV11-3 with TRBJ2-7; 10 bases are a match to TRBD2. The V gene's germline CDR1 is SGHNT and CDR2 YENEEA. The length of the CDR3 is 17 residues. The junction had 9 bases not matched to a gene; V was cut back by 0 bases and J by 4 bases. CDR3 in amino acids: CASSLEASSGRGYEQYF. The CDR3 DNA reads TGTGCCAGCAGCTTAGAGGCGTCTAGCGGGAGAGGTTACGAGCAGTACTTC.

This sequence joins TRBV6-1 and TRBJ2-3; weak D call: TRBD1 (6 bases). Trimming removed 2 bases from V and 4 bases from J, with 13 bases in between. The CDR3 totals 15 residues. From germline, CDR1 is MNHNS and CDR2 SASEGT. CDR3 bases: TGTGCCAGCAGTGAATCACAGGGACCCCCAGATACGCAGTATTTT. This sequence encodes CASSESQGPPDTQYF.

This chain uses TRBV6-2 or TRBV6-3 with TRBJ2-5, with TRBD1 matching over 7 bases. V lost 0 bases, J lost 0 bases, and 1 base stayed unmatched. This CDR3 spans 15 amino acids. Germline V lookup: CDR1 MNHEY, CDR2 SVGEGT. For the CDR3, the DNA is TGTGCCAGCAGTTACTCCGGGACAGACCAAGAGACCCAGTACTTC. Its protein is CASSYSGTDQETQYF.

V usage is TRBV2 and J usage is TRBJ1-2, with D unclear. CDR1 and CDR2 (germline): SNHLY, FYNNEI. The V end lost 2 bases, the J end lost 4 bases, and 8 bases lay between the germline ends. The CDR3 is 13 residues long. The CDR3 DNA is TGTGCCAGCAGTGAACGGTACTCCTATGGCTACACCTTC. Translation gives CASSERYSYGYTF.

J is TRBJ2-5 and V is TRBV19; no clear D gene. V was pared by 6 bases and J by 1 base, with 9 bases between. The length of the CDR3 is 13 residues. Per the germline V gene, CDR1 is LNHDA and CDR2 is SQIVND (reference sequence). DNA for the CDR3: TGTGCCAGTAGCGCGCACAGCCAAGAGACCCAGTACTTC. As protein: CASSAHSQETQYF. Together with reference TRBV19 and TRBJ2-5, the CDR3 gives the full variable domain: DGGITQSPKYLFRKEGQNVTLSCEQNLNHDAMYWYRQDPGQGLRLIYYSQIVNDFQKGDIAEGYSVSREKKESFPLTVTSAQKNPTAFYLCASSAHSQETQYFGPGTRLLVL.

CDR3 loop: CASSPTQGSSYNSPLHF. The CDR3 DNA is TGTGCCAGCTCACCCACACAGGGGTCCTCCTATAATTCACCCCTCCACTTT. V usage is TRBV18 and J usage is TRBJ1-6; 7 nucleotides line up with TRBD1. Germline V gene sequence: CDR1 KGHSH, CDR2 LQKENI. The CDR3 sequence is 17 residues long. The V segment lost 3 bases and the J segment 0 bases; nucleotides outside the gene matches: 5.

The chain couples TRBV5-5 to TRBJ2-2; perhaps TRBD2 as D (5 bases). The V and J ends lost 2 bases and 3 bases respectively, with 11 bases between them. Germline V gene lookup returns CDR1 SGHKS and CDR2 YYEKEE (reference sequence). The CDR3 contains 15 residues. CDR3 coding DNA: TGTGCCAGCAGCTTTATAGAGGGATACACCGGGGAGCTGTTTTTT. This translates into CASSFIEGYTGELFF.

The CDR3: CASSPSGRGETQYF. The CDR3 region has the DNA TGTGCCAGCAGCCCCAGCGGGAGGGGAGAGACCCAGTACTTC. V and J are TRBV3-1 (or the pseudogene TRBV3-2) and TRBJ2-5; 10 bases are shared with TRBD2. The CDR3 runs 14 residues. V lost 4 bases to trimming and J lost 4 bases; unmatched junction nucleotides: 3. Germline-derived CDR1 and CDR2 are LGHDT and YNNKEL (reference sequence).

The genes are TRBV7-8 and TRBJ1-5; 7 bases fit TRBD1. The germline V gene encodes CDR1 SGHVS and CDR2 FQNEAQ. V shed 1 base, J shed 7 bases, and the junction held 4 bases outside the gene matches. The CDR3 has 14 amino acids. The CDR3, as DNA: TGTGCCAGCAGCTTAGTCAGGGGGAACCAGCCCCAGCATTTT. Residues: CASSLVRGNQPQHF.

J is TRBJ1-4 and V is TRBV27; no reliable D call. Germline values: CDR1 MNHEY, CDR2 SMNVEV (reference sequence). V shed 9 bases and J shed 3 bases, with 14 bases lying between them. CDR3 length: 14 amino acids. CDR3 loop: CASRKSGANEKLFF. In DNA form, the CDR3 reads TGTGCCAGTAGAAAGTCGGGAGCTAATGAAAAACTGTTTTTT.

As regards this clone: An end of the junction differs from the germline gene, which may be a read error. V gene TRBV3-1 (or the pseudogene TRBV3-2) combines with J gene TRBJ2-1, with TRBD2 matching over 7 bases. Germline-derived CDR1 and CDR2 are LGHDT and YNNKEL (reference sequence). The CDR3 extends over 15 amino acids. The CDR3 nucleotides are TGTGCCAGCAGCCCGTCTAGCGGCTCCAACAATGAGCAGTTCTTC. Translated, it gives CASSPSSGSNNEQFF.

The V and J genes are TRBV19 and TRBJ1-1; D remains unclear. From germline, CDR1 is LNHDA and CDR2 SQIVND (reference sequence). The V end was cut by 7 bases, the J end by 3 bases, with 15 bases between. CDR3 length: 14 amino acids. CDR3 loop: CASISGGGDTEAFF. The DNA of the CDR3 is TGTGCCAGTATAAGCGGTGGAGGTGACACTGAAGCTTTCTTT.

The chain has TRBV18 and TRBJ1-5; D is ambiguous. CDR1 is KGHSH, CDR2 LQKENI, per germline. Trimming took off 3 bases at V and 4 bases at J, with 13 bases between the two ends. The CDR3 is 15 residues long. CDR3 in amino acids: CASSPRGEGNQPQHF. In DNA form, the CDR3 reads TGTGCCAGCTCACCCCGGGGAGAAGGGAATCAGCCCCAGCATTTT.

This clone appeared a single time. This rearrangement joins TRBV4-2 to TRBJ2-2, with 8 bases matching TRBD2. The V segment lost 4 bases and the J segment 1 base; nucleotides outside the gene matches: 14. Germline V gene lookup returns CDR1 LGHNA and CDR2 YNFKEQ. The CDR3 consists of 19 residues. CDR3 in amino acids: CASSPSLAVTPVNTGELFF. The DNA for the CDR3 is TGTGCCAGCAGCCCGTCACTAGCGGTAACGCCGGTGAACACCGGGGAGCTGTTTTTT.

J is TRBJ1-2 and V is TRBV28, with 11 bases identical to TRBD1. CDR1 and CDR2 from the germline V gene are MDHEN and SYDVKM. The CDR3 is 15 residues long. V shed 5 bases and J 4 bases; nucleotides not matched to a gene: 6. This CDR3 is CASSPGTGGSYGYTF. The CDR3, as DNA: TGTGCCAGCAGTCCCGGGACAGGGGGTTCCTATGGCTACACCTTC.

V gene TRBV9 combines with J gene TRBJ2-5; 13 positions match TRBD2. V shed 4 bases and J 5 bases; nucleotides not matched to a gene: 8. This CDR3 has 16 amino acids. Germline lookup yields CDR1 SGDLS and CDR2 YYNGEE. For the CDR3, the DNA is TGTGCCAGCAGCCCACGGACTAGCGGGAGCAGGGAGACCCAGTACTTC. Amino acids: CASSPRTSGSRETQYF. The variable domain in full, completed from reference TRBV9 and TRBJ2-5, reads DSGVTQTPKHLITATGQRVTLRCSPRSGDLSVYWYQQSLDQGLQFLIQYYNGEERAKGNILERFSAQQFPDLHSELNLSSLELGDSALYFCASSPRTSGSRETQYFGPGTRLLVL.

The chain couples TRBV7-3 to TRBJ2-2; the D is unclear. Germline CDR1 is SGHTA and CDR2 is FQGTGA. The length of the CDR3 is 14 residues. The V end was cut by 3 bases, the J end by 7 bases, with 12 bases between. In nucleotides, the CDR3 is TGTGCCAGCAGCTTCGGCCAGGTTGGCGGGGAGCTGTTTTTT. It codes for CASSFGQVGGELFF.

J is TRBJ2-7 and V is TRBV5-1; no firm D call. The ends were cut back, 1 base at V and 5 bases at J, with 13 bases in the middle. The V gene's germline CDR1 is SGHRS and CDR2 YFSETQ. This CDR3 spans 14 amino acids. The CDR3 region has the DNA TGCGCCAGCAGCTTGCGTCCTAGTCCCGACGAGCAGTACTTC. Translation: CASSLRPSPDEQYF.

V and J are TRBV27 and TRBJ2-7; no firm D call. This CDR3 spans 15 amino acids. V dropped 7 bases and J dropped 2 bases, with 18 bases sitting between them. Per germline, CDR1 MNHEY and CDR2 SMNVEV (reference sequence). CDR3 protein: CASTSVASRAYEQYF. CDR3 DNA sequence: TGTGCCAGCACCTCCGTGGCCTCTCGGGCCTACGAGCAGTACTTC.

The chain combines TRBV6-5 with TRBJ1-1; D ambiguous. The germline CDR1 and CDR2 sequences are MNHEY and SVGAGI. Trimming removed 10 bases at V and 3 bases at J, with 12 bases between. The CDR3 extends over 12 amino acids. CDR3 residues: CATGEWDTEAFF. CDR3 nucleotide sequence: TGTGCCACGGGAGAGTGGGACACTGAAGCTTTCTTT.

V gene TRBV18 combines with J gene TRBJ2-6, with D tentatively TRBD1 (7 bases). Between the trimmed V and J ends, which lost 3 bases and 1 base, there was a span of 16 bases. CDR1 and CDR2 from the germline V gene are KGHSH and LQKENI. The CDR3 has 18 residues. For the CDR3, the DNA is TGTGCCAGCTCACCGGCGGGTCCAGGGGGGTCTGGGGCCAACGTCCTGACTTTC. This codes for CASSPAGPGGSGANVLTF. Based on the CDR3 plus reference TRBV18 and TRBJ2-6, the full variable domain is NAGVMQNPRHLVRRRGQEARLRCSPMKGHSHVYWYRQLPEEGLKFMVYLQKENIIDESGMPKERFSAEFPKEGPSILRIQQVVRGDSAAYFCASSPAGPGGSGANVLTFGAGSRLTVL.

The chain joins TRBV27 to TRBJ1-6; no reliable D call. Germline V gene lookup returns CDR1 MNHEY and CDR2 SMNVEV (reference sequence). V was shortened by 4 bases and J by 0 bases, with 7 bases between the two germline ends. The CDR3 consists of 15 residues. CDR3 residues: CASSWAGSYNSPLHF. The DNA of the CDR3 is TGTGCCAGCAGTTGGGCGGGCTCCTATAATTCACCCCTCCACTTT.

The chain employs TRBV19 and TRBJ2-7; TRBD2 agrees at 10 bases. V dropped 4 bases and J dropped 7; count of bases not matched to a gene: 7. CDR3 length: 14 amino acids. Germline-derived CDR1 and CDR2 are LNHDA and SQIVND (reference sequence). The CDR3 DNA is TGTGCCAGTAGTAGCAGCGGGAGGGTCGTAGAGCAGTACTTC. It is translated as CASSSSGRVVEQYF.

This chain's CDR3 is CASRASETQYF. In DNA, the CDR3 is TGTGCCAGCAGGGCTTCGGAGACCCAGTACTTC. This chain uses TRBV12-3 or TRBV12-4 with TRBJ2-5; D unclear. The V and J ends lost 6 bases and 5 bases respectively, with 7 bases between them. The CDR3 runs 11 residues.